This is a list of T cell receptor beta chains from one sample in a study of blood T cell repertoires in COVID-19. The assay was immunoSEQ multiplex PCR, and TCRdb's table has in-frame clones only and misses some. The table has around 200,000 clones, around four fifths seen once. Specimen: peripheral blood. The receptors shown here come from a man aged 45-65 years with active or convalescent COVID-19. Both conserved end residues are part of each CDR3. The D gene is left open where the match is weak. Rows give clone size only sometimes, using once, few, many, or a class for an expanded clone.

clone size: few
D gene: -
J gene: TRBJ2-7
V gene: TRBV2
CDR3 protein: CASSPSSGYEQYF
CDR3 DNA: TGTGCCAGCTCCCCCTCGTCCGGCTACGAGCAGTACTTC

clone size: -
D gene: TRBD2
J gene: TRBJ2-7
V gene: TRBV29-1
CDR3 protein: CSVEVVAGGHYEQYF
CDR3 DNA: TGCAGCGTTGAAGTTGTGGCGGGAGGGCACTACGAGCAGTACTTC

clone size: -
D gene: TRBD2
J gene: TRBJ2-1
V gene: TRBV10-3
CDR3 protein: CAISESGGAIHEQFF
CDR3 DNA: TGTGCCATCAGTGAAAGCGGGGGGGCTATCCATGAGCAGTTCTTC

clone size: -
D gene: -
J gene: TRBJ2-1
V gene: TRBV21-1
CDR3 protein: CASSKDLVTLVASYNEQFF
CDR3 DNA: TGTGCCAGCAGCAAAGACCTCGTGACTCTTGTTGCTTCCTACAATGAGCAGTTCTTC

clone size: -
D gene: TRBD2
J gene: TRBJ2-1
V gene: TRBV7-9
CDR3 protein: CASSLDLASGANNEQFF
CDR3 DNA: TGTGCCAGCAGCTTAGACCTGGCTAGCGGGGCGAATAATGAGCAGTTCTTC

clone size: -
D gene: -
J gene: TRBJ2-3
V gene: TRBV11-2
CDR3 protein: CASSLEGDSTDTQYF
CDR3 DNA: TGTGCCAGCAGCTTGGAGGGAGACAGCACAGATACGCAGTATTTT

clone size: once
D gene: -
J gene: TRBJ2-1
V gene: TRBV5-1
CDR3 protein: CASSWTNEQFF
CDR3 DNA: TGCGCCAGCAGCTGGACAAATGAGCAGTTCTTC

clone size: -
D gene: -
J gene: TRBJ2-5
V gene: TRBV12-5
CDR3 protein: CASGSGDRLQETQYF
CDR3 DNA: TGTGCTAGTGGTTCGGGGGACAGACTCCAAGAGACCCAGTACTTC

clone size: -
D gene: TRBD1
J gene: TRBJ2-7
V gene: TRBV5-1
CDR3 protein: CASSSTGGSLEQYF
CDR3 DNA: TGCGCCAGCAGCTCTACAGGGGGGTCTCTCGAGCAGTACTTC

clone size: -
D gene: -
J gene: TRBJ1-5
V gene: TRBV7-2
CDR3 protein: CASSPDNNQPQHF
CDR3 DNA: TGTGCCAGCAGCCCGGACAACAATCAGCCCCAGCATTTT

clone size: -
D gene: -
J gene: TRBJ1-1
V gene: TRBV6-2/TRBV6-3
CDR3 protein: CASSYGGLMNTEAFF
CDR3 DNA: TGTGCCAGCAGTTACGGAGGGCTTATGAACACTGAAGCTTTCTTT

clone size: -
D gene: -
J gene: TRBJ2-3
V gene: TRBV7-6
CDR3 protein: CASSLVMGSVRGSDTQYF
CDR3 DNA: TGTGCCAGCAGCTTAGTAATGGGTAGCGTCCGCGGGTCAGATACGCAGTATTTT

clone size: -
D gene: TRBD2
J gene: TRBJ2-1
V gene: TRBV28
CDR3 protein: CASSALAGVSSSSYNEQFF
CDR3 DNA: TGTGCCAGCAGCGCCCTAGCGGGGGTTTCCTCAAGCTCCTACAATGAGCAGTTCTTC

clone size: -
D gene: -
J gene: TRBJ2-5
V gene: TRBV12-3/TRBV12-4
CDR3 protein: CASRRLAETQYF
CDR3 DNA: TGTGCCAGCAGACGGCTAGCTGAGACCCAGTACTTC

clone size: -
D gene: TRBD1
J gene: TRBJ2-7
V gene: TRBV19
CDR3 protein: CASRQGAEQYF
CDR3 DNA: TGTGCCAGCCGACAGGGGGCCGAGCAGTACTTC